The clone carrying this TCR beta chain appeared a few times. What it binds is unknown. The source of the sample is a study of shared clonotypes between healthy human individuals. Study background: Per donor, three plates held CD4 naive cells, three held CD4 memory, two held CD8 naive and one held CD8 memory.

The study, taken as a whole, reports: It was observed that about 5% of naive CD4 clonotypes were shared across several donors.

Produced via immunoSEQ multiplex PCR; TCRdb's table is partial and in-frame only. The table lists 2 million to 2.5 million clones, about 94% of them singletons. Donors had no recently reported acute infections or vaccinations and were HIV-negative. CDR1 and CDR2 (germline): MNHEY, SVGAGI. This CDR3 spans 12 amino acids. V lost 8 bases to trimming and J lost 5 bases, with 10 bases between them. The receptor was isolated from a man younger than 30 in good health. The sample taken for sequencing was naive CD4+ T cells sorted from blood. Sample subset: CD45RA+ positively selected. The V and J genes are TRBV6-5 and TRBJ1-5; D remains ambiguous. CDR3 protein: CASGRPDQPQHF. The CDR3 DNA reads TGTGCCAGCGGTAGGCCGGATCAGCCCCAGCATTTT.